Here is one T cell receptor (beta chain) with its context. This record belongs to a study of blood T cell repertoires in COVID-19. Assay: immunoSEQ multiplex PCR; the TCRdb copy retains only in-frame clones and omits some. Seen here are almost 350,000 clones, around nine tenths observed once, and the top ten hold just over 1%. The origin of this receptor is a woman in her twenties or thirties who had been exposed to COVID-19. Sequenced material: PBMCs or T cells enriched from blood (not recorded which).

The CDR3 DNA follows: TGTGCCAGCAGTGTACTCCCGAACTGGTGGAACACCGGGGAGCTGTTTTTT. Translation: CASSVLPNWWNTGELFF. The rearrangement links TRBV2 to TRBJ2-2; unclear D gene. Germline values: CDR1 SNHLY, CDR2 FYNNEI. The CDR3 consists of 17 residues. V was clipped by 4 bases and J by 1 base, with 16 bases between them.